Reported below is one TCR beta chain. Its antigen remains unidentified. No base quality information exists; no much larger clone differs at one position. For sequencing of the TCRbeta CDR3 region, genomic DNA was extracted from the sorted cells. The immunoSEQ Assay was used to sequence the TCRbeta CDR3 regions. Entries here come from immuneACCESS through TCRdb and include only in-frame sequences with V and J called. Some clones fail to appear in such tables; in the studies checked, an unresolved V gene covers under half of the shortfall, and the cause of the remainder is unknown. This sample holds about 17,000 clones; 80% were observed only once. The ten largest clones take up roughly 25% of the sample. V is cut by 0 bases and J by 5 bases, and the space between the germline ends is 2 bases. The CDR3 sequence holds 12 residues, the cysteine and phenylalanine included. Only CDR3 DNA is held: 36 bases, read in frame from base 1. CDR1 and CDR2 are drawn from the germline V gene (reference sequence): MNHEY, SMNVEV.

The entry originates in a study of OX40 agonist ivuxolimab in advanced cancers. Looking at the study overall: Ivuxolimab was a fully human IgG2 agonistic monoclonal antibody targeting the costimulatory receptor OX40 (CD134). Patients were allowed to have had prior anti-PD-1, anti-PD-L1 or anti-CTLA-4 therapy, and approximately 37% of the dose-escalation patients had been treated with checkpoint inhibitors. Partial responses occurred in three dose-escalation patients, of whom one had hepatocellular carcinoma and two had cutaneous melanoma. Peripheral TCRbeta sequencing aimed to test whether ivuxolimab altered TCR sequence diversity and caused clonal T-cell expansion. A male proportion of 82.7% and a mean age of about 60 years, ranging from 23 to 79, were recorded for the dose-escalation cohort. The paper reports the monotherapy dose-escalation portion (N ≈ 52 patients) of the phase I ivuxolimab trial. Of the roughly 53 patients in dose escalation, some 20 had hepatocellular carcinoma, about 15 had melanoma, 9 had renal cell carcinoma and 9 had head and neck cancer. Intravenous ivuxolimab was administered to patients every 2 weeks at six dose levels: 0.01, 0.1, 0.3, 1.5, 3 and 10 mg/kg.

The trial excluded patients who had a history of autoimmune disease or were on systemic immunosuppression. Peripheral blood for TCR sequencing was collected from all dose cohorts at baseline, on cycle 4 day 1, and on cycle 7 day 1. The samples were taken from a phase I, first-in-human, multicenter, open-label dose-escalation trial of ivuxolimab. Adults with locally advanced or metastatic melanoma, renal cell carcinoma, hepatocellular carcinoma or head and neck squamous cell carcinoma were enrolled in the trial. Before TCR sequencing, CD4+ T cells and CD8+ T cells from peripheral blood were sorted into separate populations. Study-wide findings and limitations: Low levels of normalized T-cell clonal expansion were also seen in some nonresponding patients. After ivuxolimab, more expanded clones were found on average in CD8+ T cells than in CD4+ T cells. In the 0.1-3.0 mg/kg groups, partial responders had among the lowest normalized peripheral clonal expansion, particularly in CD8+ T cells. Which antigens the clonally expanded peripheral T cells were specific for was not determined. At doses of 0.1 to 3.0 mg/kg, clonal expansion of both CD4+ and CD8+ blood T cells was observed from baseline to week 6.

The sequence was obtained from an adult with an advanced solid tumor such as melanoma, head and neck, liver or kidney cancer. The chain is made from TRBV27 and TRBJ2-1; the D gene is not confidently resolved. The material sequenced was CD4+ or CD8+ T cells sorted from blood, taken in a trial of the OX40 agonist ivuxolimab. The CDR3 has the sequence CASSLSNNEQFF. The nucleotide sequence reads as follows: TGTGCCAGCAGTTTATCGAACAATGAGCAGTTCTTC.